The 18 T cell receptor beta chains presented below share a single source sample, sequenced in a study of blood T cell repertoires in COVID-19. Assay: immunoSEQ multiplex PCR; the TCRdb copy retains only in-frame clones and omits some. The top ten hold around 15% of the sample, which has about 130,000 clones, about 80% seen once. The sequenced sample consisted of peripheral blood. The receptors shown here come from a woman aged 45 to 65 with acute or convalescent COVID-19.

V and J are TRBV5-1 and TRBJ1-2; weak D call: TRBD1 (5 bases). Germline CDR1 SGHRS, CDR2 YFSETQ. V was clipped by 2 bases and J by 1 base, with 6 bases between them. The CDR3 is 13 amino acids. CDR3 loop: CASSFRDNYGYTF. CDR3 sequence (DNA): TGCGCCAGCAGCTTCAGGGATAACTATGGCTACACCTTC.

This chain joins TRBV11-2 and TRBJ2-3, with 8 nucleotides matching TRBD2. Germline lookup yields CDR1 SGHAT and CDR2 FQNNGV. Losses at the gene ends were 1 base for V and 4 bases for J; bases not matched to a gene: 7. This CDR3 spans 16 amino acids. The CDR3 is CASSLVGGTSADTQYF. CDR3 DNA: TGTGCCAGCAGCTTAGTAGGGGGGACTAGTGCAGATACGCAGTATTTT.

The chain recombines TRBV6-6 with TRBJ1-5, with 7 bases aligning to TRBD1. In germline, CDR1 is MNHNY, CDR2 SVGAGI (reference sequence). J was trimmed by 4 bases and V by 4 bases; bases with no gene match: 7. The CDR3 sequence is 15 residues long. CDR3 nucleotide sequence: TGTGCCAGCAGTTCCCGACAGGGAGTGAATCAGCCCCAGCATTTT. It is translated as CASSSRQGVNQPQHF.

The rearrangement uses TRBV20-1 and TRBJ2-4; D gene uncertain. The CDR3 sequence is 12 residues long. Germline values: CDR1 DFQATT, CDR2 SNEGSKA (reference sequence). V lost 3 bases to trimming and J lost 9 bases, with 12 bases between them. CDR3 bases: TGCAGTGCTAGTTCCGGGTCCGGCATTCAGTACTTC. Residues: CSASSGSGIQYF.

This chain links TRBV19 with TRBJ1-1, with D possibly TRBD1 on 6 matching bases. The germline V and J ends were trimmed by 4 bases and 4 bases, with 22 bases remaining between them. Per the germline V gene, CDR1 is LNHDA and CDR2 is SQIVND (reference sequence). The CDR3 is 17 amino acids. CDR3 sequence reads: CASSTPGGRGGSTEAFF. The CDR3 nucleotides read TGTGCCAGTAGTACCCCCGGGGGGCGCGGAGGGAGCACTGAAGCTTTCTTT.

This chain uses TRBV2 with TRBJ1-6, with a weak D call TRBD1 (6 bases). The germline gives CDR1 SNHLY, CDR2 FYNNEI. This CDR3 has 14 residues. Between the trimmed V and J ends, which lost 6 bases and 11 bases, there was a span of 17 bases. DNA for the CDR3: TGTGCCAGCAGCCAAGGGGGGGGCGCAGCACCCCTCCACTTT. It yields the protein CASSQGGGAAPLHF.

V and J are TRBV6-1 and TRBJ1-5, with D possibly TRBD1 on 6 matching bases. Germline values: CDR1 MNHNS, CDR2 SASEGT. Trimming removed 1 base at V and 2 bases at J, with 12 bases between. The CDR3 is 16 residues long. CDR3 coding DNA: TGTGCCAGCAGTGAAGGGCCTAAGGGGGGCAATCAGCCCCAGCATTTT. Translated, it gives CASSEGPKGGNQPQHF.

The chain has TRBV6-5 and TRBJ1-2; perhaps TRBD1 as D (6 bases). Germline CDR1 and CDR2: MNHEY and SVGAGI. The CDR3 sequence is 13 residues long. V was pared by 5 bases and J by 6 bases, with 13 bases between. This CDR3 reads CASSLQGSNGYTF. The CDR3, as DNA: TGTGCCAGCAGTCTACAGGGTTCGAATGGCTACACCTTC.

This clone was counted a few times. The chain is built from TRBV7-2 and TRBJ2-1, with 7 bases identical to TRBD1. The V gene end was trimmed by 5 bases and the J gene end by 9 bases; junction bases not matched to a gene: 10. Germline assignment: CDR1 SGHTA and CDR2 FQGNSA. This CDR3 is 14 amino acids long. DNA for the CDR3: TGTGCCAGCAGCGGGAAAGACAGGGCTAGTGAGCAGTTCTTC. Protein sequence: CASSGKDRASEQFF.

The CDR3 DNA reads TGTGCCAGCATCCTTAAGGGGGAGAACACTGAAGCTTTCTTT. It is translated as CASILKGENTEAFF. The chain has TRBV28 and TRBJ1-1, with D perhaps TRBD1 (6 bases). Germline V CDR1 and CDR2: MDHEN, SYDVKM. V dropped 7 bases and J dropped 1 base, with 13 bases sitting between them. CDR3 length equals 14 residues.

The gene calls are TRBV7-2 and TRBJ1-2, with a tentative D call TRBD1 (5 bases). V was trimmed by 5 bases and J by 4 bases, leaving 17 bases between them. Germline V gene sequence: CDR1 SGHTA, CDR2 FQGNSA. The CDR3 is 15 amino acids. Here the CDR3 DNA reads TGTGCCAGCAGCCCCCCGTACGGGCAGGGCTATGGCTACACCTTC. The encoded protein is CASSPPYGQGYGYTF.

The chain recombines TRBV12-5 with TRBJ1-3; tentatively, D is TRBD1 (6 bases). V lost 6 bases and J 0 bases, leaving 15 bases between the germline ends. This CDR3 is built from 16 residues. The V gene's germline CDR1 is LGHNT and CDR2 FRNRAP. Here the CDR3 reads CASGPQGPSSGNTIYF. The CDR3 nucleotides are TGTGCTAGTGGCCCTCAGGGGCCTTCCTCTGGAAACACCATATATTTT.

The DNA of the CDR3 is TGCGCCAGCAGCTCGACAGGACAAAATTCACCCCTCCACTTT. Translated, it gives CASSSTGQNSPLHF. V and J are TRBV5-1 and TRBJ1-6, with D maybe TRBD1 (6 bases). V lost 3 bases and J lost 7, with 11 bases in between. Germline CDR1 and CDR2: SGHRS and YFSETQ. This CDR3 has 14 residues. Combining the CDR3 with reference TRBV5-1 and TRBJ1-6 gives the whole variable domain KAGVTQTPRYLIKTRGQQVTLSCSPISGHRSVSWYQQTPGQGLQFLFEYFSETQRNKGNFPGRFSGRQFSNSRSEMNVSTLELGDSALYLCASSSTGQNSPLHFGNGTRLTVT.

This chain connects TRBV7-3 to TRBJ2-3; 9 bases line up with TRBD2. With V trimmed by 4 bases and J by 6 bases, 14 bases remained unmatched. Germline CDR1 SGHTA, CDR2 FQGTGA. The CDR3 runs 17 residues. CDR3 region: CASSSTPGGGAWDTQYF. CDR3 in DNA: TGTGCCAGCAGCTCCACCCCTGGCGGGGGGGCTTGGGATACGCAGTATTTT.

The chain employs TRBV4-2 and TRBJ1-4; D may be TRBD1 (5 bases). The CDR3 is 15 residues long. Trimming took off 8 bases at V and 2 bases at J, with 15 bases between the two ends. Germline V gives CDR1 LGHNA, CDR2 YNFKEQ. The DNA of the CDR3 is TGTGCCAGCGCCCCAGCGGGGCGGACTAATGAAAAACTGTTTTTT. Amino acid sequence: CASAPAGRTNEKLFF.

The gene calls are TRBV10-3 and TRBJ1-6; D not resolved. This CDR3 is built from 13 residues. Germline V gives CDR1 ENHRY, CDR2 SYGVKD. V was clipped by 7 bases and J by 9 bases, with 13 bases between them. CDR3 bases: TGTGCCATCAAAGAAGAGGAGGGTTCACCCCTCCACTTT. Its protein product is CAIKEEEGSPLHF.

V is TRBV5-5 and J is TRBJ1-4, with 10 nucleotides matching TRBD1. Germline CDR1 and CDR2: SGHKS and YYEKEE (reference sequence). CDR3 size: 16 residues. Trimming cost V 4 bases and J 8 bases; bases outside gene matches: 11. DNA for the CDR3: TGTGCCAGCAGCGTGACTCCGGGACAGGGGTTCGAAAAACTGTTTTTT. This codes for CASSVTPGQGFEKLFF.

The genes are TRBV21-1 and TRBJ1-4; the table's D call, TRBD1, was not checked against the DNA. TRBV21-1 is termed a pseudogene. This CDR3 spans 17 amino acids. The CDR3 nucleotides read TGTGCCAGCAGCATCTATGGCTGGACAGGGAATCATGAAAAACTGTTTTTT. This gives the protein CASSIYGWTGNHEKLFF.